This TCR beta chain was identified in a study of CD8 T cells in Susac syndrome. Random hexamers were used to reverse transcribe an amount of roughly 0.5 to 1 ug RNA. Across 54 Vbeta and 13 Jbeta, TCR beta CDR3 was amplified with immunoSEQ multiplex PCR. TCRdb called the immunoSEQ multiplex PCR reads again in MiXCR, with one record for every CDR3 protein. The sample shows over 120,000 distinct CDR3 sequences, roughly 94% of them seen only once. For this clonotype: An end of the junction differs from the germline gene, which may be a read error.

The CDR3 contains 16 residues. CDR1 SGHRS and CDR2 YFSETQ come from the germline V gene. In blood CD8+ and CD4+ T cells, TCR beta underwent sequencing. Controls matched for sex and age were healthy donors. Isolation of CD8+ and CD4+ T cells was performed negatively, whereas enrichment of TEMRA cells was done by FACS. The sequencing input was CD4+ T cells from PBMCs. The chain is built from TRBV5-1 and TRBJ2-7, with D tentatively TRBD1 (6 bases). This sequence originates from a human donor in good health. CDR3 DNA sequence: TGCGCCAGCAGCTTGGCCCCGGACAGCCCCTCCTACGAGCAGCACTTC. This translates into CASSLAPDSPSYEQHF.